This TCR beta chain was captured by sequencing in a study of cytomegalovirus exposure and HLA in healthy donors. Points from the study as a whole: Presence/absence comparisons presumed near-even sequencing depth among donors. About 87% or about 30% of the time was how often most TCR beta V segments were productive, according to an earlier analysis. Further analysis was carried out later, and it showed several of the most significant clusters appearing linked to common viral pathogens. A highly shared variant cluster was judged a likely technical artifact.

Germline V gene lookup returns CDR1 SGHTA and CDR2 FQGNSA. The CDR3 has 12 amino acids. Trimming cost V 5 bases and J 6 bases, with 10 bases left between them. The PCR used 60 Vbeta and 13 Jbeta primers. Using immunoSEQ multiplex PCR, the repertoire was profiled, and TCRdb retains in-frame clones only, with some absent. The repertoire holds about 130,000 clones, with 70% to 75% as singletons. This clone was observed a few times. Its antigen is unidentified. This chain joins TRBV7-2 and TRBJ1-2; D uncertain. Sequenced sample: PBMCs. The sequence was collected from a man aged 25 to 45 in good health and CMV-seronegative. CDR3: CASSPRGHGYTF. Written as DNA, the CDR3 is TGTGCCAGCAGCCCGAGAGGCCATGGCTACACCTTC.